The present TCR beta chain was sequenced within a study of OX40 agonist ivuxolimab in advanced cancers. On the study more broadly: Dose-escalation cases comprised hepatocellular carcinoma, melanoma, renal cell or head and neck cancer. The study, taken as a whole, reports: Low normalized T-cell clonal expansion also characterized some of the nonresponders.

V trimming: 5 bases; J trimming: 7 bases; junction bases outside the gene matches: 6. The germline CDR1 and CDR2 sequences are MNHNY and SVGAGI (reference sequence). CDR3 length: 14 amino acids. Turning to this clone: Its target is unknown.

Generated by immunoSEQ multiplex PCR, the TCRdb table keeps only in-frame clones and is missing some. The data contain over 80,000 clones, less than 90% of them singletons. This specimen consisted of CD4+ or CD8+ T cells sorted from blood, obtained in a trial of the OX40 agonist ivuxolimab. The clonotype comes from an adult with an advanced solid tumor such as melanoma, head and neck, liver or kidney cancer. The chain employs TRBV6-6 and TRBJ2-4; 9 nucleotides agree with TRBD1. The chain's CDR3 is CASSQGQGWNIQYF. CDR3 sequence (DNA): TGTGCCAGCAGTCAGGGACAGGGCTGGAACATTCAGTACTTC.